Below, 12 T cell receptor beta chains from the same sample are listed, as sequenced in a study of regulatory T cells in long-lasting Graves disease. Documented time point: newly diagnosed GD, antithyroid drugs for less than 3 months. RNA isolated from PBMCs was used to make the TCR library. The authors built TCR beta libraries using iRepertoire HTBI primers and Arm-PCR of CDR3 regions. One entry per CDR3 protein results from TCRdb running MiXCR on the multiplex PCR reads. This sample has roughly 610,000 distinct CDR3 sequences, with about 16% found just once. This sample was also put to use in a study of T cells in Graves' hyperthyroidism and ophthalmopathy.

The source material was peripheral blood mononuclear cells (PBMCs), sampled at new diagnosis, from a patient treated with antithyroid drugs. These receptors originate from a woman younger than 45 with Graves disease.

The J gene is TRBJ2-5, the V gene TRBV18, with unresolved D. V was shortened by 6 bases and J by 5 bases, with 19 bases between the two germline ends. Germline-derived CDR1 and CDR2 are KGHSH and LQKENI. This CDR3 is built from 15 residues. In DNA form, the CDR3 reads TGTGCCAGCTCCCCCATCGGTCCCCCGTGGGAGACCCAGTACTTC. Amino acid sequence: CASSPIGPPWETQYF.

At least ten counts were recorded for this clonotype. CDR3 bases: TGTGCCAGCAGCCAGGCCCTCGTCCTCCACTTT. It translates to CASSQALVLHF. The rearrangement links TRBV3-1 to TRBJ1-6; D is ambiguous. The V end was cut by 3 bases, the J end by 15 bases, with 9 bases between. This CDR3 region has 11 residues. The germline gives CDR1 LGHDT, CDR2 YNNKEL (reference sequence).

This clonotype was counted a few times. The chain employs TRBV7-2 and TRBJ2-5; D possibly corresponds to TRBD2 (5 bases). The V and J ends lost 2 bases and 6 bases respectively, with 10 bases between them. Per the germline V gene, CDR1 is SGHTA and CDR2 is FQGNSA. The CDR3 spans 13 residues. CDR3 nucleotide sequence: TGTGCCAGCAGCTTACCGGGGATTCAGACCCAGTACTTC. The encoded protein is CASSLPGIQTQYF.

The sample holds many counts of this clonotype. J is TRBJ1-5 and V is TRBV2, with D unresolved. Germline V gene sequence: CDR1 SNHLY, CDR2 FYNNEI. The CDR3 is 13 residues long. The V gene lost 2 bases and the J gene lost 5 bases, with 7 bases spanning the gap. The CDR3: CASSESIHQPQHF. The DNA of the CDR3 is TGTGCCAGCAGTGAAAGCATACATCAGCCCCAGCATTTT.

The V gene is TRBV11-2, the J gene TRBJ2-1; no clear D. Trimming removed 1 base at V and 10 bases at J, with 11 bases between. Germline values: CDR1 SGHAT, CDR2 FQNNGV. The CDR3 length is 13 residues. CDR3 amino acids: CASSLVSIYEQFF. The CDR3, as DNA: TGTGCCAGCAGCTTAGTGTCCATATACGAGCAGTTCTTC. Full variable domain (remainder filled in from reference TRBV11-2 and TRBJ2-1): EAGVAQSPRYKIIEKRQSVAFWCNPISGHATLYWYQQILGQGPKLLIQFQNNGVVDDSQLPKDRFSAERLKGVDSTLKIQPAKLEDSAVYLCASSLVSIYEQFFGPGTRLTVL.

J is TRBJ1-4 and V is TRBV19, with 10 bases identical to TRBD1. CDR1 is LNHDA, CDR2 SQIVND, per germline (reference sequence). The CDR3 consists of 15 residues. V gave up 9 bases and J gave up 2 bases; unmatched junction bases: 6. The CDR3 sequence is CASRGQGMTNEKLFF. The CDR3 nucleotides read TGTGCCAGCCGGGGACAGGGGATGACTAATGAAAAACTGTTTTTT.

In its sample, this clonotype was seen many times. V gene TRBV15 combines with J gene TRBJ1-5; TRBD1 agrees at 9 bases. Unmatched junction bases numbered 12, after V lost 0 bases and J lost 0 bases. CDR1 is LNHNV, CDR2 YYDKDF, per germline (reference sequence). This CDR3 comprises 20 residues. CDR3 amino acids: CATSRDPPGTGRYSNQPQHF. The DNA for the CDR3 is TGTGCCACCAGCAGAGATCCCCCCGGGACAGGGCGGTATAGCAATCAGCCCCAGCATTTT.

This clonotype was counted at least ten times. This rearrangement joins TRBV29-1 to TRBJ2-1, with TRBD2 matching 8 bases. This CDR3 region has 14 residues. Germline V CDR1 and CDR2: SQVTM, ANQGSEA. Trimming took 7 bases from V and 6 from J; bases not matched to a gene: 11. CDR3 nucleotide sequence: TGCAGCGCTTCCGGGACTAGGGGCGTCAATGAGCAGTTCTTC. It specifies CSASGTRGVNEQFF.

There are a few counts of this clonotype. The genes are TRBV20-1 and TRBJ2-2, with TRBD2 identical over 11 bases. The length of the CDR3 is 15 residues. In germline, CDR1 is DFQATT, CDR2 SNEGSKA (reference sequence). The V segment lost 4 bases and the J segment 1 base; nucleotides outside the gene matches: 2. CDR3 DNA sequence: TGCAGTGCTACTACTAGCGGGAGGAACACCGGGGAGCTGTTTTTT. It specifies CSATTSGRNTGELFF.

This clonotype was detected ten times or more. V and J are TRBV7-2 and TRBJ2-1, with 7 positions matching TRBD2. This CDR3 region has 13 residues. Germline V gene sequence: CDR1 SGHTA, CDR2 FQGNSA. After removal of 5 bases from V and 12 bases from J, the junction contained 10 bases not matched to a gene. For the CDR3, the DNA is TGTGCCAGCAGCATGGGACTATTGAGGGGGCAGTTCTTC. It translates to CASSMGLLRGQFF.

The chain combines TRBV6-1 with TRBJ2-7; 7 nucleotides align to TRBD2. V dropped 5 bases and J dropped 7; count of bases not matched to a gene: 29. Germline V gives CDR1 MNHNS, CDR2 SASEGT. This CDR3 is 20 amino acids long. CDR3 region: CASSRGRIGSFGAGEWEQYF. In DNA form, the CDR3 reads TGTGCCAGCAGTCGAGGTCGTATAGGGTCGTTCGGCGCGGGAGAGTGGGAGCAGTACTTC.

The chain is built from TRBV12-3 or TRBV12-4 and TRBJ1-2; 8 bases agree with TRBD1. This CDR3 contains 15 residues. Trimming at V came to 3 bases and at J to 0 bases, leaving 3 bases not matched to a gene. Written as DNA, the CDR3 is TGTGCCAGCAGTTTTCCGGACAGGGCTAACTATGGCTACACCTTC. As protein: CASSFPDRANYGYTF.